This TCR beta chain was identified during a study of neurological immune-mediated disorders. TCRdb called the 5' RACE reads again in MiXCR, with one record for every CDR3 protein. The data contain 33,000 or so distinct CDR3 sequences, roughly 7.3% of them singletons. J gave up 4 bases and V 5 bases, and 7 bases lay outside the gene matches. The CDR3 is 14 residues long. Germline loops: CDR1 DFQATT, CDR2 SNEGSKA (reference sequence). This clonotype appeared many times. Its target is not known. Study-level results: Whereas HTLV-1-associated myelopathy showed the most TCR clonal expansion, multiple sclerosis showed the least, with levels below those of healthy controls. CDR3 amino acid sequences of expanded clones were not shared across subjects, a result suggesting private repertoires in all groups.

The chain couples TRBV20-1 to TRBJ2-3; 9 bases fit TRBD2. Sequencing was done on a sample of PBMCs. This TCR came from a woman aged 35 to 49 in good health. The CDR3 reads CSADSGGNPDTQYF. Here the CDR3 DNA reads TGCAGTGCTGATAGCGGGGGCAACCCAGATACGCAGTATTTT.